A selection of T cell receptor beta chains follows, all from one sample in a study of blood T cell repertoires in COVID-19. Assay used: immunoSEQ multiplex PCR; TCRdb lists only in-frame clones, some missing. The data contain 250,000 to 300,000 clones, roughly 91% of them singletons. Sequencing was performed on PBMCs or T cells enriched from blood (not recorded which). Receptors were obtained from a woman aged 45-65 years who had been exposed to COVID-19. Each CDR3 is given with its conserved first and last residue. The order of the fields is J gene, D gene, V gene, CDR3 DNA, CDR3 protein. D genes are given only for firm matches.

>TRBJ1-2|TRBD1|TRBV27
TGTGCCAGCGGGACAGGGGGTGTCTATGGCTACACCTTC
CASGTGGVYGYTF
>TRBJ1-5|TRBD1|TRBV5-1
TGCGCCAGCAGCTTGGAGGGACAGAGCAATCAGCCCCAGCATTTT
CASSLEGQSNQPQHF
>TRBJ1-3|NA|TRBV18
TGTGCCAGCTCACCACTGGGAGGCACGGGGGACCGGGACTCTGGAAACACCATATATTTT
CASSPLGGTGDRDSGNTIYF
>TRBJ2-7|TRBD1|TRBV7-2
TGTGCCAGCAGACCGGCAGGGGGCGCTTCAGGAGAGCAGTACTTC
CASRPAGGASGEQYF
>TRBJ2-1|NA|TRBV7-9
TGTGCCAGCAGCTTAGAAACAGAGCAGTTCTTC
CASSLETEQFF
>TRBJ1-4|NA|TRBV7-9
TGTGCCAGCAGCCCCCGGGGGGCAACTAATGAAAAACTGTTTTTT
CASSPRGATNEKLFF
>TRBJ1-1|NA|TRBV30
TGTGCCTGGAGTCAGTCCCGGGACAATCTGGGGAACACTGAAGCTTTCTTT
CAWSQSRDNLGNTEAFF
>TRBJ2-1|TRBD2|TRBV7-9
TGTGCCAGCAGGGAAGCGGGGGGTTACAATGAGCAGTTCTTC
CASREAGGYNEQFF
>TRBJ1-1|TRBD1|TRBV5-1
TGCGCCAGCAGCTCCGACAGGGTATACACTGAAGCTTTCTTT
CASSSDRVYTEAFF
>TRBJ1-2|TRBD1|TRBV4-2
TGTGCCAGCAGCCAAGACTCGACGGACAGGGCGGATGGCTACACCTTC
CASSQDSTDRADGYTF
>TRBJ2-5|TRBD2|TRBV19
TGTGCCAGTAGGGGACGGGAGCGGGGGACCCAAGAGACCCAGTACTTC
CASRGRERGTQETQYF
>TRBJ2-7|TRBD1|TRBV19
TGTGCCAGTAGTACACGAACAGGGGTGGGCGAGCAGTACTTC
CASSTRTGVGEQYF
>TRBJ1-1|TRBD1|TRBV28
TGTGCCAGCAGTCAAGGACAGGGGGCCAACCATTTT
CASSQGQGANHF
>TRBJ2-7|TRBD1|TRBV27
TGTGCCAGCCGGGACAGGGCTTCCTACGAGCAGTACTTC
CASRDRASYEQYF
>TRBJ2-7|NA|TRBV18
TGTGCCAGCTCCCCAACCGGGAGCGTCTACGAGCAGTACTTC
CASSPTGSVYEQYF